The 8 T cell receptor beta chains presented below share a single source sample, sequenced in a study of T cell repertoires in cytomegalovirus infection. TCRdb processed the reads anew with MiXCR; each CDR3 protein has one entry. The repertoire holds a few hundred thousand distinct CDR3 sequences, around a tenth seen once, with about 4.5% in the top ten. The sequencing sample was made of PBMCs. All receptors come from a human donor in good health (CMV status not recorded). Some clones in this sample may be carry-over from other donors' samples.

This clonotype occurred many times. The chain employs TRBV10-3 and TRBJ2-3; TRBD2 matches at 11 bases. Losses at the gene ends were 0 bases for V and 4 bases for J; bases not matched to a gene: 12. This CDR3 contains 19 residues. Germline V lookup: CDR1 ENHRY, CDR2 SYGVKD. The CDR3 coding sequence is TGTGCCATCAGTGAGTCCCTTGGACTAGCGGGTGGAAGTGCAGATACGCAGTATTTT. This translates into CAISESLGLAGGSADTQYF.

This clonotype occurred many times. The chain employs TRBV28 and TRBJ2-5; D may correspond to TRBD1 or TRBD2 (6 bases each). Trimming took off 3 bases at V and 1 base at J, with 24 bases between the two ends. The CDR3 covers 19 residues. In germline, CDR1 is MDHEN, CDR2 SYDVKM. The CDR3 DNA reads TGTGCCAGCAGTTTTCCTTTGGGGGGCAGACTTGATCTCCAAGAGACCCAGTACTTC. Residues: CASSFPLGGRLDLQETQYF.

This clonotype turned up a few times. This chain uses TRBV28 with TRBJ2-3, with D uncertain. Looked up from germline, CDR1 is MDHEN and CDR2 is SYDVKM. The germline V and J ends were trimmed by 6 bases and 6 bases, with 13 bases remaining between them. The length of the CDR3 is 13 residues. As DNA, the CDR3 is TGTGCCAGCAGCCTTCCCCTGGGGGATACGCAGTATTTT. This translates into CASSLPLGDTQYF.

Ten or more counts support this clonotype. The rearrangement uses TRBV7-2 and TRBJ1-2; D unresolved. Germline V CDR1 and CDR2: SGHTA, FQGNSA. V was cut by 1 base and J by 8 bases, with 17 bases left in between. The CDR3 loop spans 15 amino acids. The CDR3: CASSLGRGQVGGYTF. The DNA for the CDR3 is TGTGCCAGCAGCTTAGGTCGCGGGCAGGTCGGAGGCTACACCTTC.

This clonotype was recorded at least ten times. The V and J genes are TRBV4-3 and TRBJ2-4; a weak D match, TRBD1 (6 bases). CDR3 length: 17 residues. Trimming took off 2 bases at V and 0 bases at J, with 14 bases between the two ends. Germline V gene sequence: CDR1 LGHNA, CDR2 YSLEER. The CDR3: CASSQSYGQLAKNIQYF. In DNA, the CDR3 is TGCGCCAGCAGCCAATCCTACGGACAGCTAGCCAAAAACATTCAGTACTTC.

The rearrangement uses TRBV5-1 and TRBJ1-1; D unresolved. The CDR3 consists of 18 residues. Per the germline V gene, CDR1 is SGHRS and CDR2 is YFSETQ. Trimming pared 3 bases from V and 0 bases from J, leaving 21 bases between. DNA for the CDR3: TGCGCCAGCAGCTCAAGGGCCCCCGGGAGTAGTCTGAACACTGAAGCTTTCTTT. Its protein is CASSSRAPGSSLNTEAFF. The whole variable domain, remainder taken from reference TRBV5-1 and TRBJ1-1, is KAGVTQTPRYLIKTRGQQVTLSCSPISGHRSVSWYQQTPGQGLQFLFEYFSETQRNKGNFPGRFSGRQFSNSRSEMNVSTLELGDSALYLCASSSRAPGSSLNTEAFFGQGTRLTVV.

The gene calls are TRBV7-2 and TRBJ2-1; TRBD2 matches 11 bases. The CDR3 length is 17 residues. The J segment lost 6 bases and the V segment lost 4 bases, leaving 11 bases of the junction unmatched. Looked up from germline, CDR1 is SGHTA and CDR2 is FQGNSA. The CDR3 here is CASSYIAGGSGFNEQFF. CDR3 DNA sequence: TGTGCCAGCAGCTATATAGCGGGAGGGTCCGGTTTCAATGAGCAGTTCTTC.

This clonotype was detected many times. This chain connects TRBV7-2 to TRBJ2-5, with 8 bases lining up with TRBD2. The CDR3 has 17 residues. V dropped 5 bases and J dropped 5; count of bases not matched to a gene: 16. Germline V gene sequence: CDR1 SGHTA, CDR2 FQGNSA. The CDR3 is CASSLVAGLKWGETQYF. For the CDR3, the DNA is TGTGCCAGCAGCCTGGTAGCGGGGCTCAAATGGGGGGAGACCCAGTACTTC.